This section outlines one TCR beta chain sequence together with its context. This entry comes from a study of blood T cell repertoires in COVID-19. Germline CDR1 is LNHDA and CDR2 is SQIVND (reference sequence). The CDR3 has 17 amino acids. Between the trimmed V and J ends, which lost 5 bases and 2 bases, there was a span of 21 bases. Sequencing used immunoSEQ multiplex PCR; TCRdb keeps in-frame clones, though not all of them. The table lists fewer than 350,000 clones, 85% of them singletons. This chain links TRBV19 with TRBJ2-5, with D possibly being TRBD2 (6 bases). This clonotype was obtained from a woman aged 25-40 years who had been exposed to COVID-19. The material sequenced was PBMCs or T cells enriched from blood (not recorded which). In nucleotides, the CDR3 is TGTGCCAGTAGTGACCCTTGGTCTAGCGTAAGTCAAGAGACCCAGTACTTC. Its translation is CASSDPWSSVSQETQYF.